What follows is one T cell receptor beta chain and its context. These data originate in a study of blood T cell repertoires in COVID-19. Study as a whole: The United States, Italy and Spain were the sources of the acute and convalescent COVID-19 samples. Sample material is recorded as cDNA or gDNA derived from T cells, B-cell-depleted T cells, or PBMCs.

Authors' methods: Quantification of nucleated cells was approximated via reference gene primer amplification. Profiling relied on immunoSEQ multiplex PCR, and the TCRdb table lists in-frame clones only, not all of them. V and J calls plus clone size are reproduced from that table; the DNA served to infer D and trimming. The sample lists approximately 170,000 clones; over 80% were seen once. V gave up 1 base and J gave up 2 bases, with 13 bases separating them. The CDR3 covers 15 residues. Germline V lookup: CDR1 SGHRS, CDR2 YFSETQ. This TCR was recovered from a man in his sixties or seventies who had recovered from COVID-19. The J gene is TRBJ2-7, the V gene TRBV5-1, with a weak D call TRBD1 (6 bases). Sequenced sample: peripheral blood. The chain's CDR3 is CASSLSGAGTYEQYF. The CDR3 nucleotides are TGCGCCAGCAGCTTGTCAGGGGCCGGTACCTACGAGCAGTACTTC.